This T cell receptor beta chain was retrieved from a study of T cell responses to AZD1222 COVID-19 vaccine. Germline CDR1 reads SQVTM; CDR2 reads ANQGSEA. The ends were cut back, 2 bases at V and 5 bases at J, with 12 bases in the middle. The CDR3 totals 13 residues. Only in-frame clones appear in the TCRdb table, and some are missing; sequencing was by immunoSEQ multiplex PCR. The sample holds 90,000 to 120,000 clones; around nine tenths are singletons and the top ten take 3.1%. The V and J genes are TRBV29-1 and TRBJ1-1; TRBD1 might be the D (5 bases). The sequencing used peripheral blood, collected on day 0 of MenACWY control vaccination. The receptor's source is an adult in good health. The CDR3 DNA reads TGCAGCGTTGAACAGGGCTTGGGGACTGAAGCTTTCTTT. Encoded protein: CSVEQGLGTEAFF.